Listed below are T cell receptor beta chains from one sample, sequenced in a study of OX40 agonist ivuxolimab in advanced cancers. Assay used: immunoSEQ multiplex PCR; TCRdb lists only in-frame clones, some missing. The data contain roughly 68,000 clones, 84% of them singletons. The input for sequencing was CD4+ or CD8+ T cells sorted from blood, taken in a trial of the OX40 agonist ivuxolimab. These receptors all come from an adult with an advanced solid tumor such as melanoma, head and neck, liver or kidney cancer. Both conserved end residues are part of each CDR3. D genes are given only for firm matches. Size is omitted from some rows. Given values are once, few, many or a class for expanded clones.

J gene,clone size,D gene,V gene,CDR3 DNA,CDR3 protein
TRBJ2-7,-,TRBD1,TRBV5-6,TGTGCCAGCAGCTTGGCCTGGAATACAGGGGTAACCTACGAGCAGTACTTC,CASSLAWNTGVTYEQYF
TRBJ2-5,-,TRBD2,TRBV11-2,TGTGCCAGCAGCTTAACTAGCGGACCACAAGAGACCCAGTACTTC,CASSLTSGPQETQYF
TRBJ1-6,few,-,TRBV2,TGTGCCAGCAGTGGGAGTGGGGGGCGGTCACCCCTCCACTTT,CASSGSGGRSPLHF
TRBJ1-1,-,-,TRBV28,TGTGCCAGCAGTTTTGAGGGAACTGAAGCTTTCTTT,CASSFEGTEAFF
TRBJ1-1,once,-,TRBV5-1,TGCGCCAGCAGCCCCAAGACAGGTGCGGTTGAAGCTTTCTTT,CASSPKTGAVEAFF
TRBJ2-1,few,-,TRBV19,TGTGCCAGTAGTAGGTCGAGGGAATCCTACAATGAGCAGTTCTTC,CASSRSRESYNEQFF
TRBJ2-7,-,TRBD2,TRBV29-1,TGCAGCGCTGGACTCGGGACTAAAGACTACGAGCAGTACTTC,CSAGLGTKDYEQYF
TRBJ2-1,-,-,TRBV9,TGTGCCAGCAGCGTAGGCCCTCTCGGAGAGCAGTTCTTC,CASSVGPLGEQFF
TRBJ1-1,-,-,TRBV9,TGTGCCAGCAGCGTTTATGGGGATGGGGCTGAAGCTTTCTTT,CASSVYGDGAEAFF
TRBJ1-3,-,-,TRBV5-1,TGCGCCAGCAGCTTGGACAGGGCTGGAAACACCATATATTTT,CASSLDRAGNTIYF
TRBJ2-3,-,-,TRBV18,TGTGCCAGCTCACCTCCACGGGACTCACAAGGAGATACGCAGTATTTT,CASSPPRDSQGDTQYF
TRBJ1-6,-,TRBD1,TRBV30,TGTGCCTGGAGTGTACAGGGGCCGCATTCACCCCTCCACTTT,CAWSVQGPHSPLHF
TRBJ2-5,-,-,TRBV5-1,TGCGCCAGCAGCTTGGGTTCGGGGCGAGAGACCCAGTACTTC,CASSLGSGRETQYF
TRBJ2-3,-,TRBD2,TRBV9,TGTGCCAGCAGCGTCTTCGGGACTAGTCTCACAGATACGCAGTATTTT,CASSVFGTSLTDTQYF
TRBJ2-5,-,TRBD2,TRBV18,TGTGCCAGCTCACCGAAGCGGGACCAACAAGAGACCCAGTACTTC,CASSPKRDQQETQYF
TRBJ1-5,few,TRBD1,TRBV19,TGTGCCAGTAGTACAACAGGGGGTTATAAGCCCCAGCATTTT,CASSTTGGYKPQHF
TRBJ1-2,-,-,TRBV15,TGTGCCACCAGCACTTCTAACTATGGCTACACCTTC,CATSTSNYGYTF